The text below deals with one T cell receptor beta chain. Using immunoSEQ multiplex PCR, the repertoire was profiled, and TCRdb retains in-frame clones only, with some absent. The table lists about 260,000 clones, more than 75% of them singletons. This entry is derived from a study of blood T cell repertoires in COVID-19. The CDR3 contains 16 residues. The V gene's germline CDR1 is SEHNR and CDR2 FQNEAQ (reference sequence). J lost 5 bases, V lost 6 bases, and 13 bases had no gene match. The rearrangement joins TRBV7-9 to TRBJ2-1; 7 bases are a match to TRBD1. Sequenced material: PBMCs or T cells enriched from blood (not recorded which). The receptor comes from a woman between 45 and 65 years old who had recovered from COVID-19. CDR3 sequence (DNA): TGTGCCAGCAGTAGAACAGGGGTCCGCGGTAACAATGAGCAGTTCTTC. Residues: CASSRTGVRGNNEQFF.